The T cell receptor (beta chain) described here comes from a study of breast tumors, draining lymph nodes, adjacent tissues. General study findings and limits: Compared with basal-like, luminal-like tumors shared significantly more repertoire with nontumor tissue.

Samples came from axillary lymph nodes draining the breast cancer. The germline CDR1 and CDR2 sequences are SGHTA and FQGNSA. The germline V and J ends were trimmed by 1 base and 2 bases, with 18 bases remaining between them. The CDR3 is 18 residues long. Note on this clonotype: Its antigen is still unknown.

TCRdb processed the multiplex PCR reads anew with MiXCR; each CDR3 protein has one entry. The sample has under 350,000 distinct CDR3 sequences, 30% seen once. This rearrangement joins TRBV7-2 to TRBJ2-1; possibly TRBD1 for D (7 bases). This receptor was obtained from a female donor with breast cancer. Some clones in this sample may be carry-over from other donors' samples. The sequenced material came from axillary lymph node tissue. The CDR3 DNA sequence: TGTGCCAGCAGCTTAGTGGCTAGCGTGACAGGGACCTACAATGAGCAGTTCTTC. Its protein is CASSLVASVTGTYNEQFF. Drawing the rest from reference TRBV7-2 and TRBJ2-1, the complete variable domain is GAGVSQSPSNKVTEKGKDVELRCDPISGHTALYWYRQSLGQGLEFLIYFQGNSAPDKSGLPSDRFSAERTGGSVSTLTIQRTQQEDSAVYLCASSLVASVTGTYNEQFFGPGTRLTVL.